Given below is one T cell receptor beta chain in context. Researchers made TCR beta libraries by using iRepertoire HTBI primers and running Arm-PCR on CDR3 regions. Original data processing: In the combined samples, approximately 62 TRBV and 15 or so TRBJ segments were identified. One entry per CDR3 protein results from TCRdb running MiXCR on the multiplex PCR reads. V and J calls and clone size were set by TCRdb, not the authors. The data hold about 660,000 distinct CDR3 sequences, with approximately 31% observed a single time. This entry comes from a study of regulatory T cells in long-lasting Graves disease. This sample's time point: persistent/refractory GD, antithyroid drugs over 5 years with positive TRAb. With RNA extracted from PBMCs as input, the TCR library was made. Trimming took 8 bases from V and 2 from J, leaving 16 bases between them. Germline V lookup: CDR1 SNHLY, CDR2 FYNNEI. The CDR3 is 15 amino acids.

Source: peripheral blood mononuclear cells (PBMCs), taken when the disease was refractory, from a patient treated with antithyroid drugs. This receptor was identified in a female donor with Graves disease. The genes are TRBV2 and TRBJ2-1; no clear D. The DNA of the CDR3 is TGTGCCAGCGGAACGTCGGAGAAAACCTACAATGAGCAGTTCTTC. Translated, it gives CASGTSEKTYNEQFF.